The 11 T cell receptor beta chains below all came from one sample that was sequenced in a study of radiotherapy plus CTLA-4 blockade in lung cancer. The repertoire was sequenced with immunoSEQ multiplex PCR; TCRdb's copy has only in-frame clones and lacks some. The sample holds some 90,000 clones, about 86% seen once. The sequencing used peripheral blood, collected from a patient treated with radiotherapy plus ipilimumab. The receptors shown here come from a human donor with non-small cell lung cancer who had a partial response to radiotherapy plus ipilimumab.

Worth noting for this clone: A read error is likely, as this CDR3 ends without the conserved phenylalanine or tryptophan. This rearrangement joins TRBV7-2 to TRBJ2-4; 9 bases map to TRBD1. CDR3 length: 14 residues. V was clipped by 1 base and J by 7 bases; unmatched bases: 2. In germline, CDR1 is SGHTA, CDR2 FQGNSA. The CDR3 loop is CASSLGGQGNIQYL. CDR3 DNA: TGTGCCAGCAGCTTAGGCGGACAGGGGAACATTCAGTACCTC.

The CDR3 is CASSQRAGVENSPLHF. The CDR3, as DNA: TGCGCCAGCAGCCAGAGGGCAGGGGTGGAGAATTCACCCCTCCACTTT. The chain is built from TRBV4-1 and TRBJ1-6, with TRBD1 as a possible D gene (6 bases). The CDR3 contains 16 residues. Germline CDR1 is MGHRA and CDR2 is YSYEKL. The V and J ends lost 3 bases and 7 bases respectively, with 16 bases between them.

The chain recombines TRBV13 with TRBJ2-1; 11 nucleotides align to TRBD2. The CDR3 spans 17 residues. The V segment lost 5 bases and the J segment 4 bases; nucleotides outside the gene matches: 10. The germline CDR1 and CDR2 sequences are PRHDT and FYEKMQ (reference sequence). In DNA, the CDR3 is TGTGCCAGCAGCGGGTCCCCTCTAGCGGGAGGATACAATGAGCAGTTCTTC. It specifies CASSGSPLAGGYNEQFF. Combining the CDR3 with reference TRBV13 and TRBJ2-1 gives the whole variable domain AAGVIQSPRHLIKEKRETATLKCYPIPRHDTVYWYQQGPGQDPQFLISFYEKMQSDKGSIPDRFSAQQFSDYHSELNMSSLELGDSALYFCASSGSPLAGGYNEQFFGPGTRLTVL.

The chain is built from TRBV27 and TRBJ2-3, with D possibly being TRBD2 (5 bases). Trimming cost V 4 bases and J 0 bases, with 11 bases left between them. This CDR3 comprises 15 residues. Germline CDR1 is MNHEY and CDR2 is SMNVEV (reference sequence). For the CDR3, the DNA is TGTGCCAGCAGTTCAAGGACGGGAAGCACAGATACGCAGTATTTT. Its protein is CASSSRTGSTDTQYF.

CDR3: CASSLLRAGVNSPLHF. The CDR3 DNA is TGTGCCAGCAGTTTATTGCGGGCAGGGGTAAATTCACCCCTCCACTTT. The chain combines TRBV28 with TRBJ1-6, with D maybe TRBD1 (6 bases). Trimming took off 1 base at V and 7 bases at J, with 14 bases between the two ends. Germline loops: CDR1 MDHEN, CDR2 SYDVKM. The CDR3 loop spans 16 amino acids.

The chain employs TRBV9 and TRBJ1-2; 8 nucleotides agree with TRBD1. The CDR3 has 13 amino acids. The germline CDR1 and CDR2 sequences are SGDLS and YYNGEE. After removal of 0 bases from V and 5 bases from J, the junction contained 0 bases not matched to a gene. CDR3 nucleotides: TGTGCCAGCAGCGTAGGACAGGGGTATGGCTACACCTTC. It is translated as CASSVGQGYGYTF.

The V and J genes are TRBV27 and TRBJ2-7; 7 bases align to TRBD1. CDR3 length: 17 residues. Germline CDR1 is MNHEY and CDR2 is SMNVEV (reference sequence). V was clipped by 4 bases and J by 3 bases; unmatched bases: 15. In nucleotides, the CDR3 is TGTGCCAGCAGTTCTAAACCCCCCGCGACAGGGCACTACGAGCAGTACGTC. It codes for CASSSKPPATGHYEQYV.

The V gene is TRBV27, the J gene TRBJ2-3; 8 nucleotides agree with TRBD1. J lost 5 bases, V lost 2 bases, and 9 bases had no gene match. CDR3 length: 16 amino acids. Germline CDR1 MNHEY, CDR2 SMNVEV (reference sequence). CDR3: CASSLDTGGRGDTQYF. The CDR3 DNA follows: TGTGCCAGCAGTTTAGACACAGGGGGACGTGGAGATACGCAGTATTTT.

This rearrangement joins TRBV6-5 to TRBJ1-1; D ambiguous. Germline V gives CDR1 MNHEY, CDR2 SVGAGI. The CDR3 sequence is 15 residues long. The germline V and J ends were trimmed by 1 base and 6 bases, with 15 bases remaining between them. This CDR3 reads CASSYFAGSTPEAFF. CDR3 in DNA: TGTGCCAGCAGTTACTTTGCGGGTTCGACCCCTGAAGCTTTCTTT.

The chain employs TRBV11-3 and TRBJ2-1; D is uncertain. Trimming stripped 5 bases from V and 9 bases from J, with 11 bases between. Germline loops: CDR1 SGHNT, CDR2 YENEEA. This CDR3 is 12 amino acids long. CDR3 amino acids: CASSEGESEQFF. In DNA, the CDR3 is TGTGCCAGCAGCGAAGGAGAATCTGAGCAGTTCTTC.

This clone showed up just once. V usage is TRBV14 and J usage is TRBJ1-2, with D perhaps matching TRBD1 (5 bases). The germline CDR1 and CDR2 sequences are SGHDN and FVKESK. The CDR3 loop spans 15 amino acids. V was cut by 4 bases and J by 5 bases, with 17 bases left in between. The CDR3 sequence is CASSPQIGEWYGYTF. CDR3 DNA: TGTGCCAGCAGCCCACAAATAGGGGAATGGTATGGCTACACCTTC.